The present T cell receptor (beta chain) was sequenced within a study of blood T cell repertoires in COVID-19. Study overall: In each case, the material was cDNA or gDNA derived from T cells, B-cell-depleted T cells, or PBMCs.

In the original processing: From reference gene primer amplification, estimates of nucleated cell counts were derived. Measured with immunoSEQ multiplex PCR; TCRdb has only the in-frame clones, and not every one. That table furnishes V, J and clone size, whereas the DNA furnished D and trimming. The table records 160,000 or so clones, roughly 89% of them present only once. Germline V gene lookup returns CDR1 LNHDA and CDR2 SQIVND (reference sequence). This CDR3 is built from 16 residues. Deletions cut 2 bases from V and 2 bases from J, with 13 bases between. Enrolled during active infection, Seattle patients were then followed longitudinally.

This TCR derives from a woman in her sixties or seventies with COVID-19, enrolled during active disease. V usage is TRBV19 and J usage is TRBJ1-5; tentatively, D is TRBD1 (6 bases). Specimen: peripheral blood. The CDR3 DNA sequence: TGTGCCAGTAGTATATCAGGGGTTGGTGGCAATCAGCCCCAGCATTTT. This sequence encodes CASSISGVGGNQPQHF. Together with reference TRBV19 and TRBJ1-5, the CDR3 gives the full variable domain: DGGITQSPKYLFRKEGQNVTLSCEQNLNHDAMYWYRQDPGQGLRLIYYSQIVNDFQKGDIAEGYSVSREKKESFPLTVTSAQKNPTAFYLCASSISGVGGNQPQHFGDGTRLSIL.